The T cell receptor beta chain under discussion was sequenced for a study of regulatory T cells in long-lasting Graves disease. As for time point: newly diagnosed GD, antithyroid drugs for less than 3 months. TCR sequences were obtained from RNA taken from PBMCs. Library construction for TCR beta used iRepertoire HTBI primers and Arm-PCR of CDR3 regions. A single record per CDR3 protein comes from TCRdb applying MiXCR to the multiplex PCR reads. The repertoire includes more than 450,000 distinct CDR3 sequences, around 16% of them detected once, and 12% sits in the top ten. This clonotype was recorded many times. Germline V gene lookup returns CDR1 KGHSH and CDR2 LQKENI. V lost 1 base, J lost 5 bases, and 11 bases lay in between. The CDR3 consists of 15 residues. Separately, the same data were catalogued under a study of T cells in Graves' hyperthyroidism and ophthalmopathy.

The source material was peripheral blood mononuclear cells (PBMCs), sampled at new diagnosis, from a patient treated with antithyroid drugs. The chain carries TRBV18 and TRBJ2-2; D uncertain. The clonotype comes from a man aged 35-49 years with Graves disease. The DNA for the CDR3 is TGTGCCAGCTCACCACTTGCCAGAGTTACCGGGGAGCTGTTTTTT. Translated, it gives CASSPLARVTGELFF.